Sequencing of this T cell receptor (beta chain) was carried out in a study of shared clonotypes between healthy human individuals (dated by TCRdb to 2018 to 2020). With respect to the entire study: The cohort comprised a couple of women and a few men aged 18 to 49 years. The study deeply sequenced blood TCR repertoires of five healthy adults to estimate repertoire size and the extent of clonotype sharing between individuals. To increase sequencing depth and limit assay-specific biases, different laboratories used diverse techniques to prepare libraries and sequence TCR repertoires. Between about 0.8 and 9 billion PBMCs per donor were obtained by leukapheresis. For each donor, CD4 naive and CD4 memory were each run on three plates, CD8 naive on two plates, and CD8 memory on one plate.

To note about this clone: The target of this receptor is not known. Per-base qualities were not stored, and no clone one base away is much larger.

TCR CDR3 regions were amplified from genomic DNA by multiplex PCR using the deep immunoSEQ assay. Extracted genomic DNA from each cell subset was distributed evenly across all wells of several immunoSEQ 96-well plates, and each plate was treated as a replicate. For sorted subsets, each replicate PCR was loaded with 200 ng genomic DNA, equivalent to 30,000 or so T cell genomes. Purified libraries were quantified with a Qubit 3.0 fluorometer, sized on a Bioanalyzer 2100, and re-quantified with the KAPA Library Quantification kit. Every immunoSEQ 96-well plate was sequenced on a dedicated single-read 150-cycle Illumina NextSeq 550 flow cell. The published analysis was carried out like this. The immunoSEQ output contained only junctional sequences without quality scores, so filtering could not match that applied to full-length reads. Sequences were annotated with PyIR, a Python wrapper for IgBLAST v1.9, using IMGT germline references to assign V/J genes and CDR3. Reads were filtered out if the reads had weak V/J assignments (E-value above 1e-6), no CDR3, stop codons, out-of-frame junctions, or ambiguous translated residues. V3J clonotypes were defined as sequences sharing an identical inferred V gene, J gene, and CDR3 amino acid sequence. The percentage overlap between two repertoires was calculated by dividing the number of shared unique clonotypes by the size of the smaller repertoire. Richness of each repertoire was evaluated using RTK rarefaction, the Chao1 estimator, and Recon v2.1 estimates of unobserved clonotypes. Generation probabilities were computed with OLGA for all TCRbeta clonotypes obtained by the gDNA method from a few donors. TCRdb took this table from immuneACCESS and kept in-frame rearrangements with V and J called. Such tables lack part of the clones; where checked against another copy, unresolved V genes explain under half of the gap, and the rest is unexplained. V and J calls plus clone size are reproduced from that table; the DNA served to infer D and trimming. The sample profile shows roughly 1.5 million clones; nearly 99% of them were found once. About 0.45% of the sample is in the top ten clones.

The donors were healthy, HIV-negative adults who had no recently reported acute infections or vaccinations. Every donor was a Caucasian adult residing in Nashville, Tennessee, USA. Magnetic negative selection was used to enrich CD4+ T cells, after which naive cells were positively selected on CD45RA and the negative fraction became the memory subset. After blood collection by leukapheresis, PBMCs were isolated using Ficoll-Histopaque density gradient centrifugation and then cryopreserved in the vapor phase of liquid nitrogen. Analytical flow cytometry was used to check the purity and quantity of each magnetically sorted T cell population. Each sorted fraction had its genomic DNA isolated and then quantified by UV absorbance on a Nanodrop 2000c. Beyond this particular receptor, the publication reports: Pairwise subsampling indicated that sequencing depth was expected to affect the degree of clonotype sharing among donors. Sharing across a handful of donors was observed for around 5% of naive CD4, 3% to 3.5% of naive CD8, 2% to 2.5% of memory CD4, and 0.4% of memory CD8 clonotypes. Larger estimated clonotype richness was generally found for naive subsets than for memory subsets. The genetic and exposure-history diversity represented was limited by the small number of donors. Only blood was sampled, and tissue TCR repertoires likely differ from those in blood. Incomplete sequencing was indicated by rarefaction of sorted-subset datasets, despite the large sequencing depth. Compared with non-shared clonotypes, the clonotypes found in all four sorted-subset donors had higher generation probabilities.

The junction shows trimming of 3 bases on V and 3 bases on J, and the gene matches do not reach 5 bases of it. As encoded in the germline V gene, CDR1 is SGHRS while CDR2 is YFSETQ. The CDR3 spans 15 residues, from the cysteine through the phenylalanine. The only DNA kept is the CDR3, 45 bases in frame from the first base. This chain is built from TRBV5-1 and TRBJ2-5, with 10 bases in between that match TRBD2. The TCR was taken from a man aged 25 to 40 in good health. Sample: naive CD4+ T cells sorted from blood. The sample's cell subset or site, from its label and the paper: CD45RA+ positively selected. This receptor carries the CDR3 CASSSPSGGKETQYF. In nucleotides, the sequence is TGCGCCAGCAGCTCGCCTAGCGGGGGCAAAGAGACCCAGTACTTC.